A selection of T cell receptor beta chains follows, all from one sample in a study of blood T cell repertoires in COVID-19. Clones were read by immunoSEQ multiplex PCR, and TCRdb kept only the in-frame ones, dropping some. The data contain around 170,000 clones, approximately 84% of them singletons. What was sequenced was peripheral blood. Every receptor here comes from a woman older than 75 with acute or convalescent COVID-19. Both conserved end residues are part of each CDR3. D genes are given only for firm matches. Clone size, where shown, is once, few, many, or a class for clones that have expanded.

V gene,clone size,J gene,D gene,CDR3 DNA,CDR3 protein
TRBV30,few,TRBJ1-5,TRBD1,TGTGCCTGGGACAGGGACAGAGGCAATCAGCCCCAGCATTTT,CAWDRDRGNQPQHF
TRBV29-1,-,TRBJ1-1,-,TGCAGCGTTGGGGCGGGACCGAACACTGAAGCTTTCTTT,CSVGAGPNTEAFF
TRBV7-2,-,TRBJ2-7,-,TGTGCCAGCAGCTTAGATGGGGGGTTTGAGCAGTACTTC,CASSLDGGFEQYF
TRBV28,-,TRBJ2-2,TRBD2,TGTGCCAGCAATTCCGCGGGGGTCGGCACCGGGGAGCTGTTTTTT,CASNSAGVGTGELFF
TRBV2,-,TRBJ1-1,TRBD1,TGTGCCAGCAGAAGGAGGACAGGGCTAGCGAGGAACACTGAAGCTTTCTTT,CASRRRTGLARNTEAFF
TRBV7-6,-,TRBJ1-5,-,TGTGCCAGCAGCTTAGGGGCAGCGGGCAATCAGCCCCAGCATTTT,CASSLGAAGNQPQHF
TRBV5-1,-,TRBJ2-7,TRBD2,TGCGCCAGCAGGGGACAACTAGCGGTTACCACCTACGAGCAGTACTTC,CASRGQLAVTTYEQYF
TRBV2,few,TRBJ1-2,-,TGTGCCAGCAGTGAGGCAGGCTATGGCTACACCTTC,CASSEAGYGYTF
TRBV18,-,TRBJ1-1,-,TGTGCCAGCTCCCTCAGGAACACTGAAGCTTTCTTT,CASSLRNTEAFF
TRBV25-1,-,TRBJ2-7,TRBD1,TGTGCCAGCGGAAGGACAGGGATAAACGAGCAGTACTTC,CASGRTGINEQYF
TRBV6-5,-,TRBJ1-4,-,TGTGCCAGTCGGCGGGCGTCAACTAATGAAAAACTGTTTTTT,CASRRASTNEKLFF
TRBV21-1,once,TRBJ2-1,-,TGTGCCAGCAGCAAGGCATTTCTGAACAGGGGCGCGAATGAGCAGTTCTTC,CASSKAFLNRGANEQFF
TRBV18,-,TRBJ2-3,TRBD2,TGTGCCAGCTCACCAGGGCTAGCGGGAGCGGTGGGCACAGATACGCAGTATTTT,CASSPGLAGAVGTDTQYF
TRBV10-1,-,TRBJ1-2,TRBD1,TGCGCCAGCAGTGGGACAGGGCCTAATTTCCTTAACTATGGCTACACCTTC,CASSGTGPNFLNYGYTF
TRBV6-5,few,TRBJ1-5,-,TGTGCCAGCAGGCAGACAAATCAGCCCCAGCATTTT,CASRQTNQPQHF
TRBV19,-,TRBJ2-7,-,TGTGCCAGTAGTGATCGCGGGGTGCCCTCCGAGCAGTACTTC,CASSDRGVPSEQYF
TRBV7-2,-,TRBJ1-5,-,TGTGCCAGCAGCTCGTACAATCAGCCCCAGCATTTT,CASSSYNQPQHF
TRBV13,-,TRBJ2-1,-,TGTGCCAGCAGCCAGCTGGCTGGGGGGGCCTATGAGCAGTTCTTC,CASSQLAGGAYEQFF
TRBV9,-,TRBJ2-3,-,TGTGCCAGCAGCGTAGCTACCGGGGAGACGCAGTATTTT,CASSVATGETQYF
TRBV9,-,TRBJ2-3,-,TGTGCCAGCAGCGTAAAAGAGTTGGGCTTATCCCCAGATACGCAGTATTTT,CASSVKELGLSPDTQYF
TRBV5-1,-,TRBJ2-5,TRBD1,TGCGCCAGCAGCGCCGGGACAGGGCTGTTTGAGACCCAGTACTTC,CASSAGTGLFETQYF
TRBV21-1,-,TRBJ1-5,-,TGTGCCAGCAGCTCCCACAGGGGGCCGTTTGGTCAGCCCCAGCATTTT,CASSSHRGPFGQPQHF
TRBV11-3,-,TRBJ1-5,TRBD1,TGTGCCAGCAGCTTAGATACGGTAGGGGGCTTTGATCAGCCCCAGCATTTT,CASSLDTVGGFDQPQHF
TRBV5-4,once,TRBJ2-5,-,TGTGCCAGCAGCTTGGGTTCATCTTCGGAAGAGACCCAGTACTTC,CASSLGSSSEETQYF
TRBV6-5,-,TRBJ1-5,-,TGTGCCAGCAGTTCGTCGGGAGGGTACAATCAGCCCCAGCATTTT,CASSSSGGYNQPQHF
TRBV3-1/TRBV3-2,-,TRBJ1-1,-,TGTGCCAGCAGCCCCAAGTGGGGGAGGGCTGAAGCTTTCTTT,CASSPKWGRAEAFF